Listed here are 28 T cell receptor beta chains from one sample, sequenced in a study of cytomegalovirus exposure and HLA in healthy donors. TCRdb's table, derived via immunoSEQ multiplex PCR, lists solely in-frame clones and lacks some. This repertoire shows 120,000 to 150,000 clones, approximately 90% found once; its top ten account for less than 5.5%. The sample consisted of PBMCs. The receptors shown here come from a man aged 18-30 years in good health and CMV-seropositive.

The gene calls are TRBV29-1 and TRBJ2-1; D is perhaps TRBD2 (6 bases). The CDR3 totals 15 residues. From germline, CDR1 is SQVTM and CDR2 ANQGSEA. The V end lost 4 bases, the J end lost 7 bases, and 20 bases lay between the germline ends. CDR3 amino acids: CSVVQFSGVLNEQFF. The CDR3 DNA reads as TGCAGCGTTGTTCAGTTTTCGGGAGTGTTGAATGAGCAGTTCTTC.

The rearrangement joins TRBV6-1 to TRBJ1-1, with D possibly being TRBD1 (6 bases). Germline CDR1 MNHNS, CDR2 SASEGT. The germline V and J ends were trimmed by 11 bases and 4 bases, with 23 bases remaining between them. This CDR3 comprises 15 residues. CDR3 protein: CAATSGVWLGTEAFF. The DNA of the CDR3 is TGTGCCGCAACCTCAGGGGTCTGGTTAGGCACTGAAGCTTTCTTT.

The chain has TRBV4-2 and TRBJ1-2, with 7 bases lining up with TRBD1. The germline V gene encodes CDR1 LGHNA and CDR2 YNFKEQ. V lost 1 base to trimming and J lost 4 bases; unmatched junction nucleotides: 15. This CDR3 region has 18 residues. Here the CDR3 DNA reads TGTGCCAGCAGCCAAGCAGGGGGGAAGGGCAGGGTTTCCTATGGCTACACCTTC. This gives the protein CASSQAGGKGRVSYGYTF.

The chain couples TRBV10-1 to TRBJ2-1, with 10 positions matching TRBD1. CDR1 and CDR2 (germline): WNHNN, SYGVQD (reference sequence). The CDR3 runs to 14 residues. The trim removed 6 bases at V and 6 bases at J, leaving 5 bases unmatched. The DNA of the CDR3 is TGCGCCAGCAGAGCCGGGACAGGGGTCAATGAGCAGTTCTTC. The encoded protein is CASRAGTGVNEQFF.

The J gene is TRBJ2-1, the V gene TRBV9; 9 positions match TRBD1. This CDR3 contains 15 residues. CDR1 is SGDLS, CDR2 YYNGEE, per germline. V shed 4 bases, J shed 1 base, and the junction held 3 bases outside the gene matches. CDR3 DNA: TGTGCCAGCAGCCCTGGACAGGGGTCCTACAATGAGCAGTTCTTC. As protein: CASSPGQGSYNEQFF.

The chain has TRBV19 and TRBJ2-1; 13 nucleotides match TRBD2. The CDR3 covers 15 residues. J lost 9 bases, V lost 3 bases, and 5 bases had no gene match. CDR1 LNHDA and CDR2 SQIVND come from the germline V gene (reference sequence). CDR3 residues: CASSIGTSGTSEQFF. CDR3 bases: TGTGCCAGTAGTATCGGGACTAGCGGGACCTCTGAGCAGTTCTTC.

The chain recombines TRBV27 with TRBJ1-1; 9 nucleotides match TRBD1. The germline gives CDR1 MNHEY, CDR2 SMNVEV (reference sequence). The CDR3 extends over 15 amino acids. Trimming took 2 bases from V and 8 from J; bases not matched to a gene: 9. In nucleotides, the CDR3 is TGTGCCAGCAGTTTAGGGGGACAGGGCGTCTACGAAGCTTTCTTT. Amino acids: CASSLGGQGVYEAFF.

The rearrangement uses TRBV5-6 and TRBJ1-5; D is unclear. The CDR3 has 13 amino acids. CDR1 and CDR2 from the germline V gene are SGHDT and YYEEEE. Trimming took 0 bases from V and 1 from J, leaving 2 bases between them. The CDR3 protein is CASSLASNQPQHF. The CDR3, as DNA: TGTGCCAGCAGCTTGGCGAGCAATCAGCCCCAGCATTTT.

This clone has a single count. The V and J genes are TRBV27 and TRBJ1-2; TRBD1 agrees at 8 bases. Germline values: CDR1 MNHEY, CDR2 SMNVEV (reference sequence). Germline trimming cut 0 bases from V and 4 bases from J; bases unmatched to any gene: 7. The CDR3 contains 16 residues. This CDR3 is CASSLSQQGGFYGYTF. The DNA of the CDR3 is TGTGCCAGCAGTTTATCCCAACAGGGGGGATTCTATGGCTACACCTTC.

This chain connects TRBV6-5 to TRBJ2-2; 7 bases fit TRBD2. Losses at the gene ends were 4 bases for V and 5 bases for J; bases not matched to a gene: 10. This CDR3 is 16 amino acids long. Per the germline V gene, CDR1 is MNHEY and CDR2 is SVGAGI. The CDR3: CASSSLAGGGTGELFF. The CDR3 nucleotides are TGTGCCAGCAGTTCCTTGGCCGGGGGAGGGACCGGGGAGCTGTTTTTT.

The chain carries TRBV7-6 and TRBJ2-5, with D tentatively TRBD1 (6 bases). The V and J ends lost 4 bases and 5 bases respectively, with 14 bases between them. This CDR3 contains 14 residues. Germline V lookup: CDR1 SGHVS, CDR2 FNYEAQ. The CDR3 DNA sequence: TGTGCCAGCAGCTCCAGGGGCGCCCTTGAGACCCAGTACTTC. The encoded protein is CASSSRGALETQYF.

This clone was seen a few times. The chain has TRBV30 and TRBJ1-6; D uncertain. CDR3 length: 16 residues. V lost 2 bases, J lost 0 bases, and 11 bases lay in between. Germline CDR1 and CDR2: GTSNPN and SVGIG (reference sequence). The CDR3 DNA sequence: TGTGCCTGGAGTTCCCCTCTCCGCTCCTATAATTCACCCCTCCACTTT. Translated: CAWSSPLRSYNSPLHF.

The CDR3 reads CASSSVPGQSNTEAFF. CDR3 DNA: TGTGCCAGCAGTTCTGTTCCGGGACAGTCTAACACTGAAGCTTTCTTT. The V call is TRBV6-5, the J call TRBJ1-1, with 7 positions matching TRBD1. From germline, CDR1 is MNHEY and CDR2 SVGAGI. J was trimmed by 2 bases and V by 4 bases; bases with no gene match: 10. The CDR3 spans 16 residues.

This chain uses TRBV5-1 with TRBJ2-6, with D possibly being TRBD2 (7 bases). Germline CDR1 and CDR2: SGHRS and YFSETQ. V was clipped by 4 bases and J by 3 bases, with 20 bases between them. This CDR3 contains 18 residues. The CDR3 reads CASSLRGAPLGGANVLTF. CDR3 nucleotides: TGCGCCAGCAGCCTACGGGGGGCGCCCCTCGGTGGGGCCAACGTCCTGACTTTC.

The genes are TRBV5-1 and TRBJ2-1; TRBD2 might be the D (6 bases). The CDR3 is made up of 15 amino acids. CDR1 and CDR2 from the germline V gene are SGHRS and YFSETQ. Trimming shortened V by 6 bases and J by 5 bases, and 18 bases separated the two germline ends. In nucleotides, the CDR3 is TGCGCCAGCACCGCCCAGGGCGGGATTAACAATGAGCAGTTCTTC. This encodes CASTAQGGINNEQFF.

The chain joins TRBV5-4 to TRBJ2-3, with TRBD1 matching 7 bases. With V trimmed by 5 bases and J by 1 base, 4 bases remained unmatched. CDR3 length: 14 residues. Germline CDR1 reads SGHNT; CDR2 reads YYREEE (reference sequence). Here the CDR3 reads CASRQGSGTDTQYF. CDR3 DNA sequence: TGTGCCAGCAGACAGGGGTCGGGCACAGATACGCAGTATTTT.

The table lists this clone with a few counts. The chain couples TRBV25-1 to TRBJ1-2; 7 nucleotides match TRBD1. This CDR3 has 15 residues. The V gene end was trimmed by 6 bases and the J gene end by 7 bases; junction bases not matched to a gene: 14. The germline V gene encodes CDR1 MGHDK and CDR2 SYGVNS. CDR3 sequence reads: CASSLTGQIPTGYTF. CDR3 nucleotide sequence: TGTGCCAGCAGCCTTACGGGACAGATTCCTACTGGCTACACCTTC.

The chain is built from TRBV6-4 and TRBJ2-1, with a tentative D call TRBD2 (7 bases). CDR3 length: 17 residues. Germline V gene sequence: CDR1 MRHNA, CDR2 SNTAGT. V was cut by 4 bases and J by 4 bases, with 20 bases left in between. CDR3 in DNA: TGTGCCAGCAGTGCCTCGAGTGTAGGGGGGGAGTACAATGAGCAGTTCTTC. Translated, it gives CASSASSVGGEYNEQFF.

For the CDR3, the DNA is TGTGCCAGCAGCTCGGTCGCTGGAGATCAGCCCCAGCATTTT. This translates into CASSSVAGDQPQHF. This chain joins TRBV7-8 and TRBJ1-5; D is undetermined. Germline assignment: CDR1 SGHVS and CDR2 FQNEAQ. Trimming pared 4 bases from V and 5 bases from J, leaving 12 bases between. CDR3 length equals 14 residues. The full variable domain, its missing parts supplied by reference TRBV7-8 and TRBJ1-5, is GAGVSQSPRYKVAKRGQDVALRCDPISGHVSLFWYQQALGQGPEFLTYFQNEAQLDKSGLPSDRFFAERPEGSVSTLKIQRTQQEDSAVYLCASSSVAGDQPQHFGDGTRLSIL.

The chain is built from TRBV19 and TRBJ2-2, with a tentative D call TRBD2 (6 bases). The germline V gene encodes CDR1 LNHDA and CDR2 SQIVND (reference sequence). This CDR3 is built from 15 residues. V lost 3 bases and J lost 4, with 12 bases in between. Here the CDR3 reads CASSIGLAFTGELFF. CDR3 bases: TGTGCCAGTAGTATCGGTCTAGCGTTCACCGGGGAGCTGTTTTTT. The whole variable domain, remainder taken from reference TRBV19 and TRBJ2-2, is DGGITQSPKYLFRKEGQNVTLSCEQNLNHDAMYWYRQDPGQGLRLIYYSQIVNDFQKGDIAEGYSVSREKKESFPLTVTSAQKNPTAFYLCASSIGLAFTGELFFGEGSRLTVL.

The chain recombines TRBV4-2 with TRBJ2-1; 7 bases align to TRBD1. Germline V gene data show CDR1 as LGHNA and CDR2 as YNFKEQ. This CDR3 region has 16 residues. Trimming cost V 3 bases and J 4 bases; bases outside gene matches: 9. For the CDR3, the DNA is TGTGCCAGCAGCCAGTCCGACAGGGTTAGTTACAATGAGCAGTTCTTC. As protein: CASSQSDRVSYNEQFF.

CDR3 nucleotide sequence: TGTGCCAGCAGCCCCGGGACTAGCGGGAGGGCCAGGAACGAGCAGTACTTC. It specifies CASSPGTSGRARNEQYF. This chain links TRBV5-4 with TRBJ2-7, with 16 bases identical to TRBD2. The CDR3 sequence is 17 residues long. Trimming removed 4 bases from V and 5 bases from J; junction bases left unmatched: 9. Germline assignment: CDR1 SGHNT and CDR2 YYREEE (reference sequence).

The rearrangement uses TRBV11-2 and TRBJ2-5; a possible D gene is TRBD1 (5 bases). Germline CDR1 and CDR2: SGHAT and FQNNGV. The CDR3 is made up of 13 amino acids. The germline V and J ends were trimmed by 2 bases and 4 bases, with 8 bases remaining between them. CDR3 protein: CASSLSQGETQYF. The DNA for the CDR3 is TGTGCCAGCAGCTTAAGCCAGGGAGAGACCCAGTACTTC.

The rearrangement joins TRBV4-1 to TRBJ2-1; 9 nucleotides align to TRBD2. CDR1 and CDR2 from the germline V gene are MGHRA and YSYEKL. The V gene end was trimmed by 0 bases and the J gene end by 8 bases; junction bases not matched to a gene: 14. This CDR3 is built from 18 residues. The CDR3: CASSQEFLAGGRFDEQFF. The CDR3 DNA reads as TGCGCCAGCAGCCAAGAGTTTCTGGCGGGAGGGCGGTTCGATGAGCAGTTCTTC.

The CDR3: CASRQEGLARGNEQFF. In DNA form, the CDR3 reads TGTGCCAGCAGACAAGAAGGACTAGCAAGGGGGAATGAGCAGTTCTTC. V gene TRBV27 combines with J gene TRBJ2-1, with 8 nucleotides matching TRBD2. V shed 6 bases and J 7 bases; nucleotides not matched to a gene: 14. Germline-derived CDR1 and CDR2 are MNHEY and SMNVEV (reference sequence). The CDR3 is 16 amino acids.

This clone has a count of ten or more. V is TRBV12-5 and J is TRBJ1-1; D gene unclear. The V gene lost 7 bases and the J gene lost 4 bases, with 10 bases spanning the gap. The length of the CDR3 is 12 residues. Germline V gene data show CDR1 as LGHNT and CDR2 as FRNRAP. As DNA, the CDR3 is TGTGCTAGTGCGTTGGGAGCCACTGAAGCTTTCTTT. It encodes CASALGATEAFF.

CDR3 DNA sequence: TGTGCCAGCAGCCCTCGACAGGGCTTGGTAGGCTATGGCTACACCTTC. It specifies CASSPRQGLVGYGYTF. This sequence joins TRBV5-4 and TRBJ1-2; TRBD1 aligns across 7 bases. The CDR3 length is 16 residues. Looked up from germline, CDR1 is SGHNT and CDR2 is YYREEE (reference sequence). Trimming removed 4 bases from V and 4 bases from J; junction bases left unmatched: 13.

The chain joins TRBV6-1 to TRBJ2-7; possibly TRBD1 for D (6 bases). The ends were cut back, 6 bases at V and 6 bases at J, with 21 bases in the middle. The V gene's germline CDR1 is MNHNS and CDR2 SASEGT. The CDR3 covers 15 residues. In nucleotides, the CDR3 is TGTGCCAGCAGGCCCCCAGGGACACGAGGCTCCGAGCAGTACTTC. Translating it yields CASRPPGTRGSEQYF.